Listed below are T cell receptor beta chains from one sample, sequenced in a study of Ad26.COV2.S vaccination and SARS-CoV-2 variants. TCRdb's copy holds only in-frame clones and misses some; the assay was immunoSEQ multiplex PCR. The sample lists hundreds of thousands of clones; around 87% were seen once. The sequencing used peripheral blood, collected in a trial of Ad26.COV2.S vaccine versus placebo. The receptors were gathered from a person aged 18-60 years who received the Ad26.COV2.S COVID-19 vaccine or a placebo. Each CDR3 is given without its conserved first and last residue. Where a row states a size, it is once, few, many or the class of an expanded clone; other rows omit it.

>NA|TRBJ2-3|TRBV5-6|15
ASSRRTSGRAADTQY
>NA|TRBJ1-5|TRBV2|12
ASSELQGRQPQH
>NA|TRBJ1-3|TRBV9|13
ASSVDASSGNTIY
>NA|TRBJ1-1|TRBV18|11
ASSPRGGTEAF
>NA|TRBJ1-3|TRBV5-6|13
ASSLAGVAGNTIY
>NA|TRBJ1-2|TRBV30|14
ACFGTGILNDYGYT
>NA|TRBJ2-5|TRBV9|11
ASSVTGRETQY
>NA|TRBJ1-4|TRBV6-2/TRBV6-3|13
ASSYVRQGNEKLF
>NA|TRBJ1-2|TRBV30|12
AWSGGPRNYGYT
>once|TRBJ1-4|TRBV5-1|13
ASSLDVATNEKLF
>NA|TRBJ1-1|TRBV9|11
ASSFGHGTEAF
>NA|TRBJ1-1|TRBV5-1|16
ASSLYPQGATIYTEAF
>NA|TRBJ2-1|TRBV11-2|13
ASSATGGSYNEQF
>NA|TRBJ1-1|TRBV10-3|14
AISGQGSPMNTEAF
>once|TRBJ2-7|TRBV15|12
ATSRGGQTYEQY
>NA|TRBJ1-1|TRBV6-5|12
ASSRQGPSTEAF
>NA|TRBJ2-3|TRBV4-3|14
ASSQDERGPSDTQY
>once|TRBJ2-1|TRBV2|13
ASTQPFSGDNEQF